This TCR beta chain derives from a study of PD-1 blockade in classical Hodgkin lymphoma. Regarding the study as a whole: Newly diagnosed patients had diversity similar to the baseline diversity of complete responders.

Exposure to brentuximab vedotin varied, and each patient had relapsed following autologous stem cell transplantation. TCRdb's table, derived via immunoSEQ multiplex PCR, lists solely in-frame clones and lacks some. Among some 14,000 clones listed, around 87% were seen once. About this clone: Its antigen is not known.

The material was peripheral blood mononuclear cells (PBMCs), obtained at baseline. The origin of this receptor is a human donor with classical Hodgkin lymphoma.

The CDR3 here is CASSPRSGMSTDTQYF. The CDR3 DNA sequence: TGTGCCAGCTCACCCCGAAGCGGGATGAGCACAGATACGCAGTATTTT. The chain has TRBV18 and TRBJ2-3, with 7 nucleotides matching TRBD2. The length of the CDR3 is 16 residues. CDR1 is KGHSH, CDR2 LQKENI, per germline. V dropped 3 bases and J dropped 0; count of bases not matched to a gene: 6.